Each of the 15 T cell receptor beta chains below was sequenced from the same sample in a study of cytomegalovirus exposure and HLA in healthy donors. The PCR used 60 Vbeta and 13 Jbeta primers. The protocol was immunoSEQ multiplex PCR, while the TCRdb copy is restricted to in-frame clones and leaves out a portion. The table lists about 62,000 clones, roughly 80% of them singletons. Sequencing was carried out using PBMCs. These receptors all stem from a woman in her thirties in good health and CMV-seronegative.

The CDR3 region is CASSLAEGADYGYTF. The DNA for the CDR3 is TGTGCCAGCAGCTTAGCGGAAGGGGCGGACTATGGCTACACCTTC. V and J are TRBV7-8 and TRBJ1-2, with D possibly matching TRBD1 (5 bases). The CDR3 extends over 15 amino acids. Deletions cut 0 bases from V and 3 bases from J, with 11 bases between. Germline CDR1 SGHVS, CDR2 FQNEAQ.

The gene calls are TRBV7-2 and TRBJ2-7; a weak D match, TRBD2 (7 bases). The germline V and J ends were trimmed by 1 base and 2 bases, with 12 bases remaining between them. The V gene's germline CDR1 is SGHTA and CDR2 FQGNSA. The CDR3 contains 15 residues. The CDR3 region is CASSLGGGGTYEQYF. As DNA, the CDR3 is TGTGCCAGCAGCTTAGGAGGGGGGGGCACCTACGAGCAGTACTTC.

The genes are TRBV2 and TRBJ1-1; TRBD1 might be the D (6 bases). The V gene lost 2 bases and the J gene lost 3 bases, with 16 bases spanning the gap. Germline CDR1 and CDR2: SNHLY and FYNNEI. The CDR3 extends over 16 amino acids. CDR3 residues: CASSETGGAGDTEAFF. The CDR3, as DNA: TGTGCCAGCAGTGAAACGGGGGGCGCGGGGGACACTGAAGCTTTCTTT. Full variable domain (remainder filled in from reference TRBV2 and TRBJ1-1): EPEVTQTPSHQVTQMGQEVILRCVPISNHLYFYWYRQILGQKVEFLVSFYNNEISEKSEIFDDQFSVERPDGSNFTLKIRSTKLEDSAMYFCASSETGGAGDTEAFFGQGTRLTVV.

The rearrangement links TRBV2 to TRBJ1-2; the match to TRBD1 covers 11 bases. This CDR3 has 14 residues. V shed 8 bases and J 4 bases; nucleotides not matched to a gene: 6. The germline V gene encodes CDR1 SNHLY and CDR2 FYNNEI. Here the CDR3 DNA reads TGTGCCAGCGCCGGGACAGGGGGAGTCTATGGCTACACCTTC. Encoded protein: CASAGTGGVYGYTF.

This sequence joins TRBV7-2 and TRBJ2-3; 7 bases are a match to TRBD2. The germline V gene encodes CDR1 SGHTA and CDR2 FQGNSA. Trimming cost V 2 bases and J 2 bases; bases outside gene matches: 7. The CDR3 loop spans 16 amino acids. CDR3 in amino acids: CASSLKWGGITDTQYF. The CDR3 DNA is TGTGCCAGCAGCTTAAAATGGGGGGGGATCACAGATACGCAGTATTTT. Using reference TRBV7-2 and TRBJ2-3 for the parts outside the CDR3, the full variable domain is GAGVSQSPSNKVTEKGKDVELRCDPISGHTALYWYRQSLGQGLEFLIYFQGNSAPDKSGLPSDRFSAERTGGSVSTLTIQRTQQEDSAVYLCASSLKWGGITDTQYFGPGTRLTVL.

This clone has a single count. This chain uses TRBV4-3 with TRBJ1-3; D is unresolved. Trimming took 0 bases from V and 1 from J, leaving 7 bases between them. The CDR3 spans 15 residues. CDR1 and CDR2 from the germline V gene are LGHNA and YSLEER. The DNA of the CDR3 is TGCGCCAGCAGCCAAGATGCGGTATCTGGAAACACCATATATTTT. Translation gives CASSQDAVSGNTIYF.

V usage is TRBV5-1 and J usage is TRBJ2-1; 7 bases line up with TRBD2. This CDR3 has 14 amino acids. Germline CDR1 SGHRS, CDR2 YFSETQ. Trimming cost V 7 bases and J 10 bases; bases outside gene matches: 14. The chain's CDR3 is CASRLTLKAGEQFF. The CDR3 coding sequence is TGCGCCAGCCGACTGACCCTCAAAGCGGGAGAGCAGTTCTTC. Full variable domain (outside the CDR3, taken from reference TRBV5-1 and TRBJ2-1): KAGVTQTPRYLIKTRGQQVTLSCSPISGHRSVSWYQQTPGQGLQFLFEYFSETQRNKGNFPGRFSGRQFSNSRSEMNVSTLELGDSALYLCASRLTLKAGEQFFGPGTRLTVL.

The rearrangement uses TRBV10-2 and TRBJ2-1; perhaps TRBD1 as D (6 bases). The CDR3 is made up of 15 amino acids. Germline V lookup: CDR1 WSHSY, CDR2 SAAADI. Deletions cut 10 bases from V and 0 bases from J, with 16 bases between. CDR3 in DNA: TGCGCCACTAGGACAGACCCCAACTCCTACAATGAGCAGTTCTTC. It is translated as CATRTDPNSYNEQFF.

This rearrangement joins TRBV5-1 to TRBJ1-1; the D gene is possibly TRBD1 (5 bases). The germline CDR1 and CDR2 sequences are SGHRS and YFSETQ. The CDR3 consists of 18 residues. The V and J ends lost 1 base and 0 bases respectively, with 19 bases between them. The CDR3 sequence: CASSLLLIDRAMNTEAFF. The CDR3 bases are TGCGCCAGCAGCTTGTTGCTAATTGACAGAGCCATGAACACTGAAGCTTTCTTT. Looking up the rest from reference TRBV5-1 and TRBJ1-1 gives the full variable domain: KAGVTQTPRYLIKTRGQQVTLSCSPISGHRSVSWYQQTPGQGLQFLFEYFSETQRNKGNFPGRFSGRQFSNSRSEMNVSTLELGDSALYLCASSLLLIDRAMNTEAFFGQGTRLTVV.

The J gene is TRBJ2-7, the V gene TRBV28; 10 bases are shared with TRBD2. The CDR3 has 16 amino acids. From germline, CDR1 is MDHEN and CDR2 SYDVKM. V lost 3 bases and J lost 2; bases outside the gene matches: 7. CDR3 DNA: TGTGCCAGCAGTTTCCTACTAGCGGGGCTTACCTACGAGCAGTACTTC. It is translated as CASSFLLAGLTYEQYF.

The chain combines TRBV5-4 with TRBJ1-1, with D possibly matching TRBD1 (5 bases). Germline V gene lookup returns CDR1 SGHNT and CDR2 YYREEE (reference sequence). The CDR3 length is 12 residues. The V end was cut by 4 bases, the J end by 5 bases, with 9 bases between. The CDR3 region has the DNA TGTGCCAGCAGCGTAGGGGTGACTGAAGCTTTCTTT. It translates to CASSVGVTEAFF.

The chain employs TRBV30 and TRBJ2-5; 11 nucleotides line up with TRBD2. This CDR3 has 17 residues. The V gene end was trimmed by 5 bases and the J gene end by 2 bases; junction bases not matched to a gene: 13. The germline V gene has CDR1 GTSNPN and CDR2 SVGIG (reference sequence). DNA for the CDR3: TGTGCCTGGGGAGCACCGTTAGCGGGGGGGACACAAGAGACCCAGTACTTC. It yields the protein CAWGAPLAGGTQETQYF. Variable domain in full (rest from reference TRBV30 and TRBJ2-5): SQTIHQWPATLVQPVGSPLSLECTVEGTSNPNLYWYRQAAGRGLQLLFYSVGIGQISSEVPQNLSASRPQDRQFILSSKKLLLSDSGFYLCAWGAPLAGGTQETQYFGPGTRLLVL.

V usage is TRBV2 and J usage is TRBJ2-4; 8 bases fit TRBD1. The ends lost 6 bases at V and 9 bases at J; junction bases unmatched: 10. CDR3 size: 14 residues. Germline lookup yields CDR1 SNHLY and CDR2 FYNNEI. The CDR3 DNA reads as TGTGCCAGCAGGTCGACAGGGGTGGAGAGCATTCAGTACTTC. Protein product: CASRSTGVESIQYF.

V is TRBV5-6 and J is TRBJ1-1; D gene uncertain. This CDR3 region has 15 residues. CDR1 and CDR2 (germline): SGHDT, YYEEEE. Trimming pared 4 bases from V and 0 bases from J, leaving 13 bases between. The CDR3 region has the DNA TGTGCCAGCAGCCCATACTATGACCTGAACACTGAAGCTTTCTTT. Its protein product is CASSPYYDLNTEAFF.

The CDR3 nucleotides read TGTGCCAGCAGTTTAATCGGCGGGGGGCTGATCCGTGCAGCTTTCTTT. Its protein is CASSLIGGGLIRAAFF. V usage is TRBV28 and J usage is TRBJ1-1; perhaps TRBD1 as D (6 bases). Germline V gene sequence: CDR1 MDHEN, CDR2 SYDVKM. This CDR3 comprises 16 residues. Deletions cut 2 bases from V and 10 bases from J, with 23 bases between.